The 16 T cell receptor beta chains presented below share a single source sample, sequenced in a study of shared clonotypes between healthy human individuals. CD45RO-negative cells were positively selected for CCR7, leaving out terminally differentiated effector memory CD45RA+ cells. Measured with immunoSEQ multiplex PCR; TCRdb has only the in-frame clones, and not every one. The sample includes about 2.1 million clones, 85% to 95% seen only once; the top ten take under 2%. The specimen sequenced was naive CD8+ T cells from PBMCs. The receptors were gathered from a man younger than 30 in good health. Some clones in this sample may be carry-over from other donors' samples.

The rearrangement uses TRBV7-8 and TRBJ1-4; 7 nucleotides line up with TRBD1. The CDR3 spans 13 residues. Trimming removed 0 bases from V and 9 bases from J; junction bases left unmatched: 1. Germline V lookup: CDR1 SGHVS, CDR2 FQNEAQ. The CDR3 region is CASSLATGKKLFF. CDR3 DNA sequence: TGTGCCAGCAGCTTAGCGACAGGGAAAAAACTGTTTTTT.

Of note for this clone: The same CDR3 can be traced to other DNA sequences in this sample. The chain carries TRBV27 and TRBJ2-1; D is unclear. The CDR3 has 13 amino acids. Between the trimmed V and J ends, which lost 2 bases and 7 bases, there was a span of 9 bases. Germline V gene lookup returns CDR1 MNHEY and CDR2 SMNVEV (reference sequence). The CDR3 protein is CASSLGLANEQFF. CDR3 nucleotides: TGTGCCAGCAGTTTAGGTTTGGCTAATGAGCAGTTCTTC.

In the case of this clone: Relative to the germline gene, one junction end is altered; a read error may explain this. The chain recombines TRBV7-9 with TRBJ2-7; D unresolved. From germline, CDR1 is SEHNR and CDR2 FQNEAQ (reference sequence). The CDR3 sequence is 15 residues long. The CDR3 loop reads CASSLAFGYLYERYF. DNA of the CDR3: TGTGCCAGCAGCTTAGCGTTTGGCTACCTGTACGAGCGGTACTTC.

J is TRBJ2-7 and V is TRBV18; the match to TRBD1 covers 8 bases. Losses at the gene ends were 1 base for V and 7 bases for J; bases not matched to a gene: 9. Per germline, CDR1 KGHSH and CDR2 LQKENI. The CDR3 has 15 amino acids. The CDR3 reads CASSPREQGVWEQYF. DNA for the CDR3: TGTGCCAGCTCACCACGAGAACAGGGGGTGTGGGAGCAGTACTTC.

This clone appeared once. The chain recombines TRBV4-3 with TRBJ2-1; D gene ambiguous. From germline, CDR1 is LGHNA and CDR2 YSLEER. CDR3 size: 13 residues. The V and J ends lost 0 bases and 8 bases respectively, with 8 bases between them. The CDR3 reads CASSQDSRDEQFF. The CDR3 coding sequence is TGCGCCAGCAGCCAAGATTCTCGGGATGAGCAGTTCTTC.

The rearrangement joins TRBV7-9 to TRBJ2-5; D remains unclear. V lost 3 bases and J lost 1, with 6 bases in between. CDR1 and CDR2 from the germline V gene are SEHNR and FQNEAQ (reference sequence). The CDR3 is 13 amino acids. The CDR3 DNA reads TGTGCCAGCAGCTTGAGCAGCCAAGAGACCCAGTACTTC. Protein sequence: CASSLSSQETQYF.

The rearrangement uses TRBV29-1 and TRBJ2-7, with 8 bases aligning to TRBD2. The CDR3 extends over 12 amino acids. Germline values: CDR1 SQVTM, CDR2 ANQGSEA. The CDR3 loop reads CAGGGRSYEQYF. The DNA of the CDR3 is TGCGCCGGGGGGGGCAGGTCCTACGAGCAGTACTTC.

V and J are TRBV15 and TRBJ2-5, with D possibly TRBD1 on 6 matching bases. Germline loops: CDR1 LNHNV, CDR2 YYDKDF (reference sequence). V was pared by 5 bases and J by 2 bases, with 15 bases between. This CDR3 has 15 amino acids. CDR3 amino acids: CATSAPRQAQETQYF. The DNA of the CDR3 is TGTGCCACCAGCGCCCCCCGACAGGCTCAAGAGACCCAGTACTTC.

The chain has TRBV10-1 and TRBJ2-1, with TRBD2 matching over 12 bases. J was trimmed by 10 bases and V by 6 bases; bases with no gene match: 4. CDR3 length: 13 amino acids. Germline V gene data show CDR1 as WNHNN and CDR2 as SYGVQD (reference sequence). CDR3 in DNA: TGCGCCAGCAGCGACGGACTAGCGGGAGAGCAGTTCTTC. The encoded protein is CASSDGLAGEQFF.

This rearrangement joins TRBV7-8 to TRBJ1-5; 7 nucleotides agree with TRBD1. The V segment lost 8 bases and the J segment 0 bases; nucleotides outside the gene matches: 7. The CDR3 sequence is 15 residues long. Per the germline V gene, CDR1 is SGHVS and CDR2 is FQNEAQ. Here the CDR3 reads CASRTGANSNQPQHF. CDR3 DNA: TGTGCCAGCCGGACAGGAGCTAATAGCAATCAGCCCCAGCATTTT.

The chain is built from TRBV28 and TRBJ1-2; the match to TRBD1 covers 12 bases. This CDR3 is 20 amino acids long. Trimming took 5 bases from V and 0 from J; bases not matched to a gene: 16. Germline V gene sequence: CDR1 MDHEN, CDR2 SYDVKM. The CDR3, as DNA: TGTGCCAGCAGTAGTTTTCCCCACGGGGGACAGGGGGCAACTAACTATGGCTACACCTTC. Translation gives CASSSFPHGGQGATNYGYTF.

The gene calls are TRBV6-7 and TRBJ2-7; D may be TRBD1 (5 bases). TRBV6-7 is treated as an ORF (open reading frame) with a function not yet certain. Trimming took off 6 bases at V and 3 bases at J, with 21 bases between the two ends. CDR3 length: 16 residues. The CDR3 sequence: CASRPQQAPVLYEQYF. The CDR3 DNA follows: TGTGCCAGCAGACCCCAACAGGCTCCGGTACTCTACGAGCAGTACTTC.

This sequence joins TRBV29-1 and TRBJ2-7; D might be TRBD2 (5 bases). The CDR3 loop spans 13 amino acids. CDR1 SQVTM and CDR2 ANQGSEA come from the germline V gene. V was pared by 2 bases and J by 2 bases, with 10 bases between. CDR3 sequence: CSVELATPYEQYF. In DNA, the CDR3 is TGCAGCGTTGAACTAGCCACCCCCTACGAGCAGTACTTC.

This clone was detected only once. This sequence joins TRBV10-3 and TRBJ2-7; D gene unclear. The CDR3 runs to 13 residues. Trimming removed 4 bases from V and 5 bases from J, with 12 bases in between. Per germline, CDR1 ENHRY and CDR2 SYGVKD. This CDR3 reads CAISVGIPHEQYF. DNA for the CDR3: TGTGCCATCAGTGTTGGTATCCCCCACGAGCAGTACTTC.

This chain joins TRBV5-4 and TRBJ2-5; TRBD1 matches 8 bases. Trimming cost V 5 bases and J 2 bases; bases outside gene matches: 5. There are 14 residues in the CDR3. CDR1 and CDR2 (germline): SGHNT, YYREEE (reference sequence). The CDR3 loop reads CASRVGDRQETQYF. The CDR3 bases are TGTGCCAGCAGGGTGGGGGACAGGCAAGAGACCCAGTACTTC.

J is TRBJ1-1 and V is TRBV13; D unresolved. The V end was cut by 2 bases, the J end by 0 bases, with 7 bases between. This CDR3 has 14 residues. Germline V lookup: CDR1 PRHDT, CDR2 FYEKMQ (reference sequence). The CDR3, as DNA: TGTGCCAGCAGCTTAAACGACGTGAACACTGAAGCTTTCTTT. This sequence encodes CASSLNDVNTEAFF. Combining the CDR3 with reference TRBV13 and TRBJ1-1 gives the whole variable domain AAGVIQSPRHLIKEKRETATLKCYPIPRHDTVYWYQQGPGQDPQFLISFYEKMQSDKGSIPDRFSAQQFSDYHSELNMSSLELGDSALYFCASSLNDVNTEAFFGQGTRLTVV.